A selection of T cell receptor beta chains follows, all from one sample in a study of T cell changes during pregnancy in multiple sclerosis. Generated by immunoSEQ multiplex PCR, the TCRdb table keeps only in-frame clones and is missing some. The sample consists of more than 55,000 clones, approximately 89% of them appearing once. This specimen consisted of peripheral blood, obtained in the second trimester of pregnancy. The receptors stem from a female donor with multiple sclerosis, enrolled in a pregnancy study. CDR3s include the opening cysteine and the closing phenylalanine or tryptophan. Fields, in order: V gene, clone size, J gene, D gene, CDR3 DNA, CDR3 protein. D genes are given only for firm matches. Not every row has a clone size; where given, it reads once, few, many or a size class.

>TRBV10-3|few|TRBJ1-5|NA
TGTGCCATCAGGGGGAGTACAGAACAGCCCCAGCATTTT
CAIRGSTEQPQHF
>TRBV9|NA|TRBJ2-7|TRBD1
TGTGCCAGCAGCGTAGACAGGGGTGCGTACGAGCAGTACTTC
CASSVDRGAYEQYF
>TRBV30|NA|TRBJ1-1|NA
TGTGCCTGGGTAGGGGAGGTAACTGAAGCTTTCTTT
CAWVGEVTEAFF
>TRBV29-1|NA|TRBJ2-3|NA
TGCAGCGTTGCGGATCAGGCCAGCACAGATACGCAGTATTTT
CSVADQASTDTQYF
>TRBV18|NA|TRBJ2-7|NA
TGTGCCAGCTCACCAGGGCCCCTATCATCATCCTACGAGCAGTACTTC
CASSPGPLSSSYEQYF
>TRBV14|NA|TRBJ2-7|NA
TGTGCCAGCAGCCAGCGAGACAAAAGGTCCTACGAGCAGTACTTC
CASSQRDKRSYEQYF
>TRBV4-1|NA|TRBJ2-2|TRBD1
TGCGCCAGCAGCCGAGAAGGACAGGGGTTCACCGGGGAGCTGTTTTTT
CASSREGQGFTGELFF
>TRBV7-9|NA|TRBJ2-7|TRBD1
TGTGCCAGCAGCCAAAACAGGGGGTCGACCTACGAGCAGTACTTC
CASSQNRGSTYEQYF
>TRBV5-1|NA|TRBJ1-5|NA
TGCGCCAGCAGCTTGGCCCCAACGATAACAGGGTCCGGTCCCCAGCATTTT
CASSLAPTITGSGPQHF
>TRBV19|NA|TRBJ2-7|NA
TGTGCCAGTGGATTAGACATCTCCTACGAGCAGTACTTC
CASGLDISYEQYF
>TRBV7-2|NA|TRBJ1-2|NA
TGTGCCAGCAGCGGGGCCACACCAAACTATGGCTACACCTTC
CASSGATPNYGYTF
>TRBV6-4|NA|TRBJ2-7|NA
TGTGCCAGCAGCAAAGACTCGGGCGAGCAGTACTTC
CASSKDSGEQYF
>TRBV5-5|once|TRBJ1-5|TRBD1
TGTGCCAGCAGCTCGGGACAGGGTCCCGGTTCATATCAGCCCCAGCATTTT
CASSSGQGPGSYQPQHF
>TRBV10-1|once|TRBJ1-2|NA
TGCGCCAGCAGTGAGACATCTAACTATGGCTACACCTTC
CASSETSNYGYTF
>TRBV5-8|NA|TRBJ2-6|NA
TGTGCCAGCAGCTTGATGGCCGGGGCCAACGTCCTGACTTTC
CASSLMAGANVLTF
>TRBV7-3|NA|TRBJ1-2|TRBD1
TGTGCCAGCAGCCTACGGACAGGGGTGGACTATGGCTACACCTTC
CASSLRTGVDYGYTF
>TRBV30|many|TRBJ1-1|TRBD1
TGTGCCTTAGACCGACAGGGGAAGGGAGCTTTCTTT
CALDRQGKGAFF
>TRBV4-1|once|TRBJ1-3|NA
TGCGCCAGCAGCCCGGACTTGGGGAGCTCTGGAAACACCATATATTTT
CASSPDLGSSGNTIYF
>TRBV5-1|NA|TRBJ2-7|NA
TGCGCCAGCAGCCCGGCGGATTCCCCCGAGCAGTACTTC
CASSPADSPEQYF
>TRBV11-2|NA|TRBJ2-3|TRBD2
TGTGCCAGCAGCTTAGGGCTAGCGGGACCCCCTAGCACAGATACGCAGTATTTT
CASSLGLAGPPSTDTQYF
>TRBV11-3|NA|TRBJ2-3|NA
TGTGCCAGCAGCTTAGCCGGGGGACGCACAGATACGCAGTATTTT
CASSLAGGRTDTQYF
>TRBV7-9|NA|TRBJ1-2|TRBD1
TGTGCCAGCAGCATGCCGGACAGGGACTATGGCTACACCTTC
CASSMPDRDYGYTF
>TRBV7-2|few|TRBJ2-3|TRBD1
TGTGCCAGCAGCGGACAGGTTTTGGGTGGCACAGATACGCAGTATTTT
CASSGQVLGGTDTQYF
>TRBV30|few|TRBJ1-4|NA
TGTGCCTGGACAGCAACTAATGAAAAACTGTTTTTT
CAWTATNEKLFF
>TRBV19|NA|TRBJ1-1|NA
TGTGCCAGTAGAGCAGGGAACACTGAAGCTTTCTTT
CASRAGNTEAFF
>TRBV19|NA|TRBJ2-3|NA
TGTGCCAGTAGTATTCTAAGCGCAGGGGAGTCTAGCACAGATACGCAGTATTTT
CASSILSAGESSTDTQYF